This T cell receptor beta chain originates from a study of early T cells in non-severe SARS-CoV-2 infection (dated by TCRdb to the early 2020s). Looking at the study overall: TCR sequencing used bulk RNA from unsorted whole blood, so alpha and beta chains could not be paired. Study-wide findings and limitations: Matching against VDJdb was skewed toward anti-spike CD8 responses, likely underestimated virus-specific expansions, and missed private and CD4 specificities.

This clonotype was counted a few times. Its antigen is not yet known. Per-base quality was not reported, and no clone a single base away is much larger than it. Libraries were made using 5' RACE. Data came from a NextSeq 500. In the TCR library protocol, unique molecular identifiers were attached to individual cDNA molecules to correct for PCR bias and sequencing error. TCR alpha and beta chains were both sequenced, and the abundances of alpha and beta sequences in each sample were closely correlated with each other. The original pipeline was this. Decombinator V4 was used to perform V gene, J gene and CDR3 annotation of TCR sequences. Expanded TCRs were defined as changing significantly between any two time points under a Poisson model with p below 0.0001. TCR abundances were normalised to the total number of TCRs sequenced in each sample and reported as counts per million. MAIT TCRs were defined by TRAV1-2 paired with TRAJ12, TRAJ20 or TRAJ33, and iNKT TCRs by TRAV10 paired with TRAJ18. VDJdb, accessed 1 November 2021, was searched for CMV, EBV and SARS-CoV-2 annotated TCRs, with TCRs annotated for multiple antigens excluded. TCRdb reanalyzed the raw reads on its own, using fastp at Q25 for trimming and MiXCR for clone calling, and kept in-frame beta chains. Rows with one shared CDR3 protein collapse into an entry with the most common genes and DNA. The V and J calls and clone size come from TCRdb's table, not from the authors' own analysis. Here the sample has approximately 71,000 distinct CDR3 sequences; about an eighth occur a single time. The top ten constitute 2.7% of the sample.

CDR1 and CDR2 are drawn from the germline V gene (reference sequence): SEHNR, FQNEAQ. V is clipped by 3 bases and J by 1 base, and the sequence between their germline boundaries is 12 bases long. The CDR3, cysteine through phenylalanine, is 15 amino acids long. Just CDR3 DNA is preserved here, 45 bases in frame from base 1. Set within a cohort of healthcare workers in London, UK, this nested case-control study involved weekly PCR testing of nasopharyngeal swabs along with blood sampling. Between 23 and 31 March 2020, the week of the UK lockdown, healthcare workers were enrolled and then followed up weekly for as long as 16 weeks.

This clonotype was obtained from an adult who was a healthcare worker with PCR-confirmed SARS-CoV-2 infection or an uninfected control (not recorded which). The material sequenced was whole blood, taken at baseline. The chain couples TRBV7-9 to TRBJ2-5; matching of 6 bases hints at TRBD2 as the D gene. Here is the DNA: TGTGCCAGCAGCTTTACGGGGGACCCCCAAGAGACCCAGTACTTC. Its protein reads: CASSFTGDPQETQYF.